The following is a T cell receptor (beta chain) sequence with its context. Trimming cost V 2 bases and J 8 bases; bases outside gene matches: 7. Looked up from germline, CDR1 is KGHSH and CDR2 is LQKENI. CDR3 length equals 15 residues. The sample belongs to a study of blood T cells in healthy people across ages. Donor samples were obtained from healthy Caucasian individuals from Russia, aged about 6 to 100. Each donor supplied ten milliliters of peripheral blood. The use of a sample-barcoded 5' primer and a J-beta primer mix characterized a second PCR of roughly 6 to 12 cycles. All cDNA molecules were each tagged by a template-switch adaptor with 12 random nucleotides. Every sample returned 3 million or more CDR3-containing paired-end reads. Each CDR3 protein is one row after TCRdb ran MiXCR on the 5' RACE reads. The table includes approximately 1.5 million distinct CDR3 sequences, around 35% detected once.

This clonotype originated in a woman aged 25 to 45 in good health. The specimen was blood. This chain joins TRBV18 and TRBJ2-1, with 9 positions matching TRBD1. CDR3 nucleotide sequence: TGTGCCAGCTCACCAGGACAGGGGAGGGTCGATGAGCAGTTCTTC. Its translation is CASSPGQGRVDEQFF.